This T cell receptor (beta chain) was identified during a study of response to subunit inactivated influenza vaccine (dated by TCRdb to the late 2010s). Study-wide context: Deep quantitative T cell receptor repertoire profiling was used in the study to track responses to a trivalent subunit inactivated influenza vaccine.

As concerns this clonotype: Its antigen is unknown. Within one base of it there is no much larger clone, and no base qualities were kept.

Libraries were constructed by RT-PCR. The reads were generated on an Illumina HiSeq 2500. TCRdb cleaned the public reads at Q25 with fastp, built clones with MiXCR and kept in-frame beta chains. Each entry is one CDR3 protein sequence, shown with its most common DNA and genes. The sample profile shows hundreds of thousands of distinct CDR3 sequences; about 25% of them were found once. Clones ranked in the top ten supply approximately 2% of the sample. CDR1 MNHEY and CDR2 SVGEGT are derived from the germline V gene. The CDR3 sequence holds 15 residues, the cysteine and phenylalanine included. The CDR3 DNA has 45 bases and is translated from base 1. Relative to germline, V is missing 2 bases and J is missing 9 bases, with 5 bases of the junction outside any gene match. Beyond this particular receptor, the publication reports: According to the authors, only a limited number of new T cells may be recruited by each seasonal influenza vaccination.

The receptor was isolated from a man aged 50-60 years who received an inactivated influenza vaccine. Donor details come from another sample of the same person, matched by shared clones. This sample comprised CD4+ T cells sorted from PBMCs, obtained less than 6 days after vaccination. The V gene is TRBV6-2 or TRBV6-3 and the J gene is TRBJ2-1; a stretch of 12 junction bases matches TRBD2. The bases read TGTGCCAGCAGTTACCTAGCGGGGGGGCCGGGTGAGCAGTTCTTC. Translated, this is CASSYLAGGPGEQFF.